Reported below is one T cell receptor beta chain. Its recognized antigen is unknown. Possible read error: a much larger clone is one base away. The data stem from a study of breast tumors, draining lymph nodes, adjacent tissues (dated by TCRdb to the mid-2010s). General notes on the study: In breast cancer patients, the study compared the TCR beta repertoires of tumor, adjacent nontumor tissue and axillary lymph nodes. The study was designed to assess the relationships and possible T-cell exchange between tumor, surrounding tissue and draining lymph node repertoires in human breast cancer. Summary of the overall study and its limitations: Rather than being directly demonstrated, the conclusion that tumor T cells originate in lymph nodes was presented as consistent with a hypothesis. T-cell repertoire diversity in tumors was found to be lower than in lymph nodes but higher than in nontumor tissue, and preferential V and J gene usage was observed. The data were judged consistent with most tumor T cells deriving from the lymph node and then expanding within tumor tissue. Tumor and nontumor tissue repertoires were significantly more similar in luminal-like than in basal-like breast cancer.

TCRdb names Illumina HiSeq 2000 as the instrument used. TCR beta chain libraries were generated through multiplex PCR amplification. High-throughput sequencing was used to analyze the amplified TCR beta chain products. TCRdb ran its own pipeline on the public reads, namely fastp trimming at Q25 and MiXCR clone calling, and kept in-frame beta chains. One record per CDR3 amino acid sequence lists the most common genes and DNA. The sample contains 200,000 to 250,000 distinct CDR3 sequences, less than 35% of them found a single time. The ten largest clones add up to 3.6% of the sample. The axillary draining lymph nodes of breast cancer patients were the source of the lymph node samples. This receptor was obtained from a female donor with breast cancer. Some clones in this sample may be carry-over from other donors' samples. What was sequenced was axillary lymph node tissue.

The CDR3 in this case is CSARPGAGTYYEQYF. The sequenced DNA is TGCAGTGCTAGGCCCGGGGCAGGGACCTACTACGAGCAGTACTTC. The sequence is built from TRBV20-1 and TRBJ2-7; the D gene is perhaps TRBD1 or TRBD2, as each covers 5 bases. Trimming costs V 3 bases and J 3 bases, and their ends lie 18 bases apart. Reading from cysteine to phenylalanine, the CDR3 counts 15 amino acids. The kept DNA is CDR3 alone, 45 bases in frame from the first base. CDR1 is given as DFQATT and CDR2 as SNEGSKA, both from the germline V gene (reference sequence).